A single sample is the source of the 20 T cell receptor beta chains below, sequenced in a study of glioma-infiltrating T cells after dendritic cell vaccination. Data came from immunoSEQ multiplex PCR; TCRdb stores just in-frame clones and leaves some out. The table lists around 90,000 clones, about 81% of them singletons. As for time point: after dendritic cell vaccination, including at tumor progression/relapse. The input for sequencing was blood, taken after dendritic cell vaccination. These receptor sequences come from a human donor with glioblastoma.

The chain links TRBV9 to TRBJ2-5, with 8 nucleotides matching TRBD1. After removal of 0 bases from V and 5 bases from J, the junction contained 9 bases not matched to a gene. The CDR3 consists of 16 residues. The V gene's germline CDR1 is SGDLS and CDR2 YYNGEE. The CDR3 coding sequence is TGTGCCAGCAGCGTAGGGTCAGGGGGCATCATGGAGACCCAGTACTTC. Amino acid sequence: CASSVGSGGIMETQYF.

The rearrangement joins TRBV5-4 to TRBJ2-1; 9 nucleotides agree with TRBD1. The CDR3 has 15 residues. With 10 bases clipped from V and 7 bases from J, the junction kept 15 bases outside the gene matches. Looked up from germline, CDR1 is SGHNT and CDR2 is YYREEE (reference sequence). CDR3 region: CAGTPGTGLGNEQFF. The CDR3 DNA sequence: TGTGCCGGTACGCCCGGGACAGGGTTGGGTAATGAGCAGTTCTTC.

CDR3 bases: TGTGCCAGCAACCCCCCGACTAGCGGGGGATACCAAGAGACCCAGTACTTC. This encodes CASNPPTSGGYQETQYF. V and J are TRBV5-6 and TRBJ2-5; TRBD2 matches at 12 bases. The CDR3 is 17 residues long. V lost 6 bases, J lost 0 bases, and 9 bases stayed unmatched. Germline V lookup: CDR1 SGHDT, CDR2 YYEEEE.

The rearrangement joins TRBV19 to TRBJ2-1; 8 bases map to TRBD2. The CDR3 extends over 15 amino acids. Germline CDR1 LNHDA, CDR2 SQIVND (reference sequence). With V trimmed by 5 bases and J by 4 bases, 7 bases remained unmatched. The CDR3 DNA sequence: TGTGCCAGTAGTCGGGCTAGCGGGCTTTACAATGAGCAGTTCTTC. Translation gives CASSRASGLYNEQFF.

This clone was seen a few times. V is TRBV5-6 and J is TRBJ1-2; unclear D gene. Germline V lookup: CDR1 SGHDT, CDR2 YYEEEE. The CDR3 length is 16 residues. V was shortened by 0 bases and J by 3 bases, with 15 bases between the two germline ends. This CDR3 reads CASSLASKITHYGYTF. The CDR3 DNA reads TGTGCCAGCAGCTTGGCTAGTAAGATTACCCACTATGGCTACACCTTC.

The rearrangement uses TRBV13 and TRBJ2-1, with 7 nucleotides matching TRBD2. The CDR3 covers 18 residues. Per germline, CDR1 PRHDT and CDR2 FYEKMQ (reference sequence). The ends lost 1 base at V and 0 bases at J; junction bases unmatched: 9. For the CDR3, the DNA is TGTGCCAGCAGCTTAGATCAGCGGGATGCCAGCTCCTACAATGAGCAGTTCTTC. Translation gives CASSLDQRDASSYNEQFF.

CDR3 DNA: TGTGCCAGCAGTGAACAGGGGTCCATGAACACTGAAGCTTTCTTT. Translating gives CASSEQGSMNTEAFF. This chain joins TRBV2 and TRBJ1-1, with D maybe TRBD1 (6 bases). V lost 2 bases to trimming and J lost 0 bases, with 10 bases between them. Germline assignment: CDR1 SNHLY and CDR2 FYNNEI. CDR3 length: 15 residues.

The V gene is TRBV5-1, the J gene TRBJ2-3; 14 bases fit TRBD2. CDR1 and CDR2 (germline): SGHRS, YFSETQ. The CDR3 has 16 residues. Trimming removed 4 bases from V and 4 bases from J; junction bases left unmatched: 5. The CDR3 region is CASSQGTSGSPDTQYF. The CDR3 nucleotides are TGCGCCAGCAGCCAAGGGACTAGCGGGAGCCCAGATACGCAGTATTTT.

The chain carries TRBV19 and TRBJ1-2; 9 bases are shared with TRBD1. Germline V gene lookup returns CDR1 LNHDA and CDR2 SQIVND (reference sequence). The ends lost 8 bases at V and 7 bases at J; junction bases unmatched: 5. The CDR3 is made up of 12 amino acids. CDR3 nucleotide sequence: TGTGCCAGTGGGACAGGGTATCGTGGCTACACCTTC. Amino acids: CASGTGYRGYTF. The full variable domain, with the rest looked up from reference TRBV19 and TRBJ1-2, is DGGITQSPKYLFRKEGQNVTLSCEQNLNHDAMYWYRQDPGQGLRLIYYSQIVNDFQKGDIAEGYSVSREKKESFPLTVTSAQKNPTAFYLCASGTGYRGYTFGSGTRLTVV.

This clone came up once. V and J are TRBV7-6 and TRBJ2-7, with D possibly matching TRBD1 (5 bases). CDR3 size: 16 residues. Trimming shortened V by 0 bases and J by 1 base, and 13 bases separated the two germline ends. Germline loops: CDR1 SGHVS, CDR2 FNYEAQ. This CDR3 is CASSLAQGPNSYEQYF. The CDR3, as DNA: TGTGCCAGCAGCTTAGCGCAGGGCCCTAATTCCTACGAGCAGTACTTC.

J is TRBJ1-2 and V is TRBV6-6; no firm D call. V was cut by 2 bases and J by 4 bases, with 8 bases left in between. Germline V CDR1 and CDR2: MNHNY, SVGAGI (reference sequence). The CDR3 contains 13 residues. DNA for the CDR3: TGTGCCAGCAGTTACGAGTCTGGCTATGGCTACACCTTC. This gives the protein CASSYESGYGYTF.

This rearrangement joins TRBV6-5 to TRBJ1-4; no clear D gene. The CDR3 runs 14 residues. V lost 5 bases and J 2 bases, leaving 9 bases between the germline ends. Germline V gives CDR1 MNHEY, CDR2 SVGAGI. For the CDR3, the DNA is TGTGCCAGCAGTCCGTGGGCTACTAATGAAAAACTGTTTTTT. Its protein product is CASSPWATNEKLFF.

The chain joins TRBV6-1 to TRBJ2-1, with TRBD2 matching over 8 bases. CDR1 is MNHNS, CDR2 SASEGT, per germline. CDR3 length equals 13 residues. Losses at the gene ends were 2 bases for V and 7 bases for J; bases not matched to a gene: 1. CDR3 sequence (DNA): TGTGCCAGCAGTGAATCGGGGGGGAATGAGCAGTTCTTC. Protein product: CASSESGGNEQFF.

The V gene is TRBV29-1, the J gene TRBJ1-6; 7 positions agree with TRBD1. J was trimmed by 7 bases and V by 5 bases; bases with no gene match: 8. From germline, CDR1 is SQVTM and CDR2 ANQGSEA. CDR3 length: 14 residues. For the CDR3, the DNA is TGCAGCGTTCAGTTCGGGACAGAAAATTCACCCCTCCACTTT. Amino acid sequence: CSVQFGTENSPLHF. The full variable domain, rest sourced from reference TRBV29-1 and TRBJ1-6, is SAVISQKPSRDICQRGTSLTIQCQVDSQVTMMFWYRQQPGQSLTLIATANQGSEATYESGFVIDKFPISRPNLTFSTLTVSNMSPEDSSIYLCSVQFGTENSPLHFGNGTRLTVT.

Regarding this clone: Different DNA sequences within this sample yield the same CDR3. The chain couples TRBV15 to TRBJ2-3, with D maybe TRBD1 (5 bases). The germline V gene has CDR1 LNHNV and CDR2 YYDKDF (reference sequence). CDR3 length: 14 residues. Between the trimmed V and J ends, which lost 5 bases and 0 bases, there was a span of 9 bases. The CDR3 DNA reads TGTGCCACCAGCCAGGGATATAGCACAGATACGCAGTATTTT. This sequence encodes CATSQGYSTDTQYF.

This chain uses TRBV19 with TRBJ2-5, with 12 bases identical to TRBD1. Germline V gene data show CDR1 as LNHDA and CDR2 as SQIVND (reference sequence). J lost 7 bases, V lost 4 bases, and 16 bases had no gene match. This CDR3 has 18 amino acids. The CDR3: CASSTQPPGQGAFRTQYF. As DNA, the CDR3 is TGTGCCAGTAGTACCCAGCCCCCGGGACAGGGGGCGTTTCGGACCCAGTACTTC.

The chain combines TRBV4-1 with TRBJ2-3, with D unclear. V shed 5 bases and J shed 3 bases, with 9 bases lying between them. CDR3 length: 13 residues. Looked up from germline, CDR1 is MGHRA and CDR2 is YSYEKL. CDR3 nucleotides: TGCGCCAGCAGCGAAGCCGCGACAGATACGCAGTATTTT. Translated, it gives CASSEAATDTQYF.

The chain couples TRBV6-5 to TRBJ1-2; D might be TRBD1 (5 bases). Trimming left V 5 bases short and J 3 bases short, with 13 bases between. The germline gives CDR1 MNHEY, CDR2 SVGAGI. The CDR3 has 14 amino acids. The CDR3 DNA sequence: TGTGCCAGCAGTGAGATAGACAGTTACTATGGCTACACCTTC. Protein: CASSEIDSYYGYTF.

The rearrangement uses TRBV5-1 and TRBJ1-3; D may be TRBD1 (6 bases). CDR1 and CDR2 from the germline V gene are SGHRS and YFSETQ. The length of the CDR3 is 16 residues. V dropped 0 bases and J dropped 0 bases, with 10 bases sitting between them. CDR3 bases: TGCGCCAGCAGCTTGGGACAGGACTCCTCTGGAAACACCATATATTTT. Amino acids: CASSLGQDSSGNTIYF.

The V gene is TRBV11-2, the J gene TRBJ1-5; D gene ambiguous. The length of the CDR3 is 12 residues. The germline V and J ends were trimmed by 3 bases and 4 bases, with 4 bases remaining between them. The germline V gene encodes CDR1 SGHAT and CDR2 FQNNGV. The CDR3 nucleotides read TGTGCCAGCAGCTTCGTAAATCAGCCCCAGCATTTT. Translation gives CASSFVNQPQHF.